A selection of T cell receptor beta chains follows, all from one sample in a study of a mutant IDH1 vaccine in newly diagnosed glioma. Antigens of these TCRs are unknown. Method: immunoSEQ multiplex PCR; TCRdb's copy keeps in-frame clones and lacks some. The sample has more than 40,000 clones, 78% seen once. The sequences come from PBMCs, collected from a glioma patient whose treatment included an IDH1 peptide vaccine. The receptors stem from a woman between 35 and 50 years old with glioma. CDR3s leave out the opening cysteine and the closing phenylalanine or tryptophan.

>TRBJ1-2|TRBV27
ASSFLGAEANYGYT
>TRBJ2-5|TRBV21-1
ASSLLRQDLGTQY
>TRBJ2-7|TRBV30
AWSIRDYGEQY
>TRBJ2-2|TRBV10-1
ASSTLHTGELF
>TRBJ1-2|TRBV5-6
ASSWGQVENYGYT
>TRBJ1-3|TRBV9
ASSVGRFDTIY
>TRBJ2-1|TRBV7-9
ASSSRIVNEQF
>TRBJ1-2|TRBV6-1
ASSRARGEGYT
>TRBJ1-1|TRBV5-1
ATAMTRGNTEAF
>TRBJ2-5|TRBV15
ATSGTTEETQY
>TRBJ2-7|TRBV30
AWSVPGPGAYEQY
>TRBJ2-3|TRBV5-1
ASSLTGRADTQY
>TRBJ1-6|TRBV19
ASGGPGNSPLH
>TRBJ1-1|TRBV5-1
ASSSGANTEAF
>TRBJ1-1|TRBV20-1
RGTGGTEAF
>TRBJ1-1|TRBV19
ASSIKGRTEAF
>TRBJ1-5|TRBV27
ASSWGAGQPQH
>TRBJ2-1|TRBV4-1
ASSQGNRNEQF
>TRBJ1-5|TRBV6-1
ASTGPRSNQPQH
>TRBJ1-2|TRBV5-1
ASSFASGSGGYT
>TRBJ1-4|TRBV6-6
ASTKGQGYEKLF
>TRBJ2-2|TRBV7-7
ASSSARGPNTGELF
>TRBJ1-4|TRBV9
ASSAGQGIDEKLF
>TRBJ2-3|TRBV2
ASSPNPGGRVDTQY
>TRBJ1-6|TRBV7-9
ASSLLGEVNSPLH
>TRBJ1-4|TRBV6-6
ASSLSDATNEKLF
>TRBJ2-3|TRBV7-2
ASSLLGTDTQY
>TRBJ1-2|TRBV10-3
ATGNGGRYGYT
>TRBJ2-3|TRBV10-2
ASSEGTSGGDTQY
>TRBJ1-1|TRBV29-1
SVVKVLGTEAF
>TRBJ1-4|TRBV6-1
ASSDVGAVTNEKLF
>TRBJ2-1|TRBV7-9
ASSLTSARDVEQF
>TRBJ1-1|TRBV5-6
ASSRADRVGTEAF
>TRBJ1-4|TRBV19
ASSNQGFANEKLF
>TRBJ2-5|TRBV5-8
ASSRGQGWTETQY
>TRBJ1-5|TRBV6-1
ASSVTGDQPQH
>TRBJ2-3|TRBV25-1
ASSRLAGGTDTQY
>TRBJ1-6|TRBV7-8
ASGFDSPLH
>TRBJ2-6|TRBV29-1
SVEPRGANVLT
>TRBJ1-1|TRBV5-1
ASSLAGVGTEAF
>TRBJ1-5|TRBV19
ASRDREGQPQH
>TRBJ1-3|TRBV10-2
ASRGDPGNTIY
>TRBJ1-1|TRBV2
ASSEWVTGITEAF
>TRBJ2-1|TRBV7-9
ASRAGLAGGSYNEQF
>TRBJ2-1|TRBV5-4
ASSLGPSQNNEQF
>TRBJ2-7|TRBV6-1
ASSEARGHEQY
>TRBJ2-5|TRBV19
ASTPGSAGYSETQY
>TRBJ2-3|TRBV6-1
ASSEFPTSTDTQY
>TRBJ1-2|TRBV25-1
ASSEVGTGAGYT
>TRBJ2-5|TRBV5-6
ASSFMEETQY
>TRBJ1-1|TRBV5-1
ASSLNSGEAF
>TRBJ1-4|TRBV15
ATSRMDRGREKLF
>TRBJ2-1|TRBV10-2
ASSDIGTLNNEQF